This paragraph covers one T cell receptor beta chain sequence. Its antigen is unidentified. This entry is derived from a study of cytomegalovirus exposure and HLA in healthy donors. CDR1 is MNHEY, CDR2 SVGAGI, per germline. Trimming took 3 bases from V and 2 from J, leaving 10 bases between them. CDR3 length: 14 amino acids. Both 60 Vbeta primers and 13 Jbeta primers went into the PCR. TCRdb's table, derived via immunoSEQ multiplex PCR, lists solely in-frame clones and lacks some. This sample contains more than 50,000 clones. Whole-study results and caveats: A missense DCLRE1C variant was associated with V- and J-gene trimming of TCR beta chains in a later analysis, and an independent cohort replicated the association. The authors reported that TCR beta sequences could predict HLA-A and HLA-B alleles. These predictions were accurate for most subjects in the first cohort.

The chain is built from TRBV6-5 and TRBJ1-1; D is perhaps TRBD1 (6 bases). The specimen sequenced was PBMCs. The clonotype comes from a woman aged 35 to 49 in good health and CMV-seronegative. This CDR3 is CASSYGQRNTEAFF. For the CDR3, the DNA is TGTGCCAGCAGTTATGGACAGAGAAACACTGAAGCTTTCTTT.